This TCR beta chain originates from a study of preoperative IRX-2 immunotherapy in early breast cancer. This CDR3 region has 14 residues. Germline loops: CDR1 SGHVS, CDR2 FNYEAQ. With 3 bases removed from V and 3 bases from J, the gap between germline ends came to 8 bases. Produced via immunoSEQ multiplex PCR; TCRdb's table is partial and in-frame only. The table lists some 99,000 clones, 75% to 90% of them singletons, with 2% to 2.5% in the top ten. Treatment reported: preoperative locoregional IRX-2 cytokine immunotherapy. The sequencing here drew on tumor tissue, taken after IRX-2 immunotherapy. The sequence was obtained from a human donor with breast cancer. The chain has TRBV7-6 and TRBJ2-2; either TRBD1 or TRBD2 may supply D (5 bases each). Written as DNA, the CDR3 is TGTGCCAGCAGCTTGGGGGAGCACACCGGGGAGCTGTTTTTT. Translating it yields CASSLGEHTGELFF. The whole variable domain, remainder taken from reference TRBV7-6 and TRBJ2-2, is GAGVSQSPRYKVTKRGQDVALRCDPISGHVSLYWYRQALGQGPEFLTYFNYEAQQDKSGLPNDRFSAERPEGSISTLTIQRTEQRDSAMYRCASSLGEHTGELFFGEGSRLTVL.